This T cell receptor beta chain emerged from a study of T cells in Graves' hyperthyroidism and ophthalmopathy. About the research overall: Initial diagnosis, before any treatment, was when peripheral blood was collected. Study results and caveats: Clonotypes that were expanded in thyroid above 0.001 mostly appeared in blood too.

Amplified TCR beta CDR3 regions came from RNA transcripts. The TCR CDR3 was amplified in a first-round RT-PCR using the HTBI primer set. TCRdb redid the calling of the multiplex PCR reads with MiXCR, one entry per CDR3 protein. The sample yields about 600,000 distinct CDR3 sequences, more than 15% seen once. V lost 1 base and J 6 bases, leaving 13 bases between the germline ends. The CDR3 spans 15 residues. The germline V gene encodes CDR1 SNHLY and CDR2 FYNNEI. Note on this clonotype: What it binds is not known. This may be a read error, as it is one base from a much larger clone.

The genes are TRBV2 and TRBJ1-5, with D tentatively TRBD1 (6 bases). The sequencing input was blood. This receptor was identified in a woman aged 40 to 50 with Graves' ophthalmopathy. This CDR3 is CASSEVSGAPQPQHF. CDR3 coding DNA: TGTGCCAGCAGTGAAGTTTCAGGGGCTCCTCAGCCCCAGCATTTT.